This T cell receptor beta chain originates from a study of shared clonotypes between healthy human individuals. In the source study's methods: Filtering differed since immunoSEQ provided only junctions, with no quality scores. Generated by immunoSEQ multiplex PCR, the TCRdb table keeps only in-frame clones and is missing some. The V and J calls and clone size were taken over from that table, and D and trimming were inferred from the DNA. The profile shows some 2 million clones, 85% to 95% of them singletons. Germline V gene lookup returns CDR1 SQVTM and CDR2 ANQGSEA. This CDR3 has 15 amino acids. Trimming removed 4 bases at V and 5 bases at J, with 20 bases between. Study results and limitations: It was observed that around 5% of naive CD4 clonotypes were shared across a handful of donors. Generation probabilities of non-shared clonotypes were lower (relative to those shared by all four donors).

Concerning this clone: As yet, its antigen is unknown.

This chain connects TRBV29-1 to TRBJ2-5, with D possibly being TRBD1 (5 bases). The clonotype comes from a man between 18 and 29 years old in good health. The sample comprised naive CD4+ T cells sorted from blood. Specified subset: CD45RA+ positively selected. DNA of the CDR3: TGCAGCGTTGCCGACAGCCCCCCAGGGAAGGAGACCCAGTACTTC. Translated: CSVADSPPGKETQYF.